One sample yielded the 11 T cell receptor beta chains listed below, sequenced in a study of Graves' ophthalmopathy and Graves' hyperthyroidism. Using RNA transcripts, the TCR beta CDR3 regions were amplified. Second-round multiplex PCR came after first-round RT-PCR with HTBI primers. One entry per CDR3 protein, called by TCRdb with MiXCR from the multiplex PCR reads. The sample shows tens of thousands of distinct CDR3 sequences, approximately 46% of them seen only once. Specimen: peripheral blood. The receptors were gathered from an adult woman with stable Graves' hyperthyroidism.

This chain connects TRBV20-1 to TRBJ2-3; TRBD2 matches at 7 bases. Trimming cost V 0 bases and J 3 bases; bases outside gene matches: 6. Germline CDR1 DFQATT, CDR2 SNEGSKA (reference sequence). The CDR3 is 15 amino acids. The CDR3, as DNA: TGCAGTGCTAGAGAGGGTAGCGGGTTTACAGATACGCAGTATTTT. It yields the protein CSAREGSGFTDTQYF.

The sample holds many counts of this clonotype. The chain couples TRBV11-2 to TRBJ1-2, with unresolved D. Germline lookup yields CDR1 SGHAT and CDR2 FQNNGV. Trimming shortened V by 0 bases and J by 4 bases, and 9 bases separated the two germline ends. The CDR3 totals 14 residues. The CDR3 nucleotides read TGTGCCAGCAGCTTAGATCCAGGATCCTATGGCTACACCTTC. This translates into CASSLDPGSYGYTF.

This clonotype was counted many times. The CDR3 here is CSASGMRRRYSNQPQHF. The CDR3, as DNA: TGCAGTGCTAGTGGGATGCGACGGCGATATAGCAATCAGCCCCAGCATTTT. The gene calls are TRBV20-1 and TRBJ1-5; D is unresolved. The V gene lost 3 bases and the J gene lost 0 bases, with 18 bases spanning the gap. Germline V CDR1 and CDR2: DFQATT, SNEGSKA (reference sequence). The CDR3 has 17 residues.

The rearrangement joins TRBV19 to TRBJ1-2; a weak D match, TRBD1 (6 bases). The V gene lost 3 bases and the J gene lost 7 bases, with 9 bases spanning the gap. The CDR3 runs 12 residues. Looked up from germline, CDR1 is LNHDA and CDR2 is SQIVND (reference sequence). CDR3 loop: CASSMRGFGYTF. The CDR3 bases are TGTGCCAGTAGTATGAGGGGGTTTGGCTACACCTTC.

The chain recombines TRBV2 with TRBJ2-5; D is possibly TRBD2 (7 bases). This CDR3 is 12 amino acids long. V lost 8 bases and J 4 bases, leaving 11 bases between the germline ends. CDR1 and CDR2 from the germline V gene are SNHLY and FYNNEI. CDR3 nucleotide sequence: TGTGCCAGCGAGGGGGGGGGAGAGACCCAGTACTTC. Translation gives CASEGGGETQYF.

The chain couples TRBV9 to TRBJ1-3, with a possible D match to TRBD1 (5 bases). CDR1 is SGDLS, CDR2 YYNGEE, per germline. Deletions cut 0 bases from V and 8 bases from J, with 18 bases between. CDR3 size: 16 residues. The CDR3 reads CASSVVPGNYGYTIYF. CDR3 coding DNA: TGTGCCAGCAGCGTAGTCCCAGGGAACTATGGCTACACCATATATTTT.

This clonotype was counted ten times or more. The V call is TRBV6-1, the J call TRBJ1-5; 10 bases fit TRBD1. Germline V gives CDR1 MNHNS, CDR2 SASEGT. The CDR3 spans 16 residues. V lost 8 bases, J lost 6 bases, and 13 bases stayed unmatched. CDR3 bases: TGTGCCAGCGGGGGGGGACAGGGGTCTCCTAGTCAGCCCCAGCATTTT. It codes for CASGGGQGSPSQPQHF.

This clonotype was counted many times. The chain uses TRBV14 and TRBJ2-2; 7 bases map to TRBD2. Germline CDR1 is SGHDN and CDR2 is FVKESK. The V segment lost 1 base and the J segment 0 bases; nucleotides outside the gene matches: 2. The CDR3 sequence is 16 residues long. DNA of the CDR3: TGTGCCAGCAGCCAAGGGCTAGCGGCGAACACCGGGGAGCTGTTTTTT. Translation: CASSQGLAANTGELFF.

This chain uses TRBV2 with TRBJ1-5; D gene unclear. This CDR3 has 14 residues. V was pared by 0 bases and J by 7 bases, with 10 bases between. Germline V CDR1 and CDR2: SNHLY, FYNNEI. In DNA form, the CDR3 reads TGTGCCAGCAGTGAAGCGGAGCGCCAGCAGCCCCAGCATTTT. Residues: CASSEAERQQPQHF.

On this clonotype itself: One end of the junction is discordant with germline, which a read error may explain. This chain links TRBV5-1 with TRBJ1-1; D is perhaps TRBD1 (5 bases). The germline V gene has CDR1 SGHRS and CDR2 YFSETQ. This CDR3 spans 17 amino acids. The CDR3 DNA sequence: TGCGCCAGCAGCTTTGGCCGAGAACGGGGGAGGAGCGCTGAAGCCTTCTTT. This codes for CASSFGRERGRSAEAFF.

The V gene is TRBV9, the J gene TRBJ2-2; TRBD2 is a possible D gene (6 bases). The CDR3 is 14 residues long. The germline V gene has CDR1 SGDLS and CDR2 YYNGEE. V lost 2 bases to trimming and J lost 4 bases, with 9 bases between them. The CDR3 region is CASSVSSATGELFF. CDR3 DNA: TGTGCCAGCAGCGTCTCTAGCGCCACCGGGGAGCTGTTTTTT.